Following are 16 T cell receptor beta chains from one sample sequenced in a study of CD8 T cells in ankylosing spondylitis. These TCRs' antigens remain unknown. Using its own MiXCR run on the 5' RACE reads, TCRdb lists one record per CDR3 protein. The sample shows about 440,000 distinct CDR3 sequences, 17% of them seen only once. General study points: What seemed typical of ankylosing spondylitis blood was a TCR beta motif built from 8 or 9 highly homologous variants.

The source material was blood, either unsorted or a sorted T cell fraction (not recorded which). These receptors all stem from a male donor with ankylosing spondylitis.

CDR3 nucleotides: TGTGCCAGCAGCCTCCAGGGGGCTAACTATAATTCACCCCTCCACTTT. Its protein product is CASSLQGANYNSPLHF. The V call is TRBV12-3 or TRBV12-4, the J call TRBJ1-6, with TRBD1 matching 8 bases. The CDR3 runs to 16 residues. V trimming: 6 bases; J trimming: 3 bases; junction bases outside the gene matches: 7.

On this clonotype itself: At one boundary the junction diverges from the germline segment, which might be a read error. The chain joins TRBV12-3 or TRBV12-4 to TRBJ2-7, with 7 bases that match TRBD1. This CDR3 region has 15 residues. In DNA form, the CDR3 reads TGTGCCAGCAGCTTAGAGGGGGCAGGCTCCTACGAGCAGTACTTC. It encodes CASSLEGAGSYEQYF.

This clonotype was seen a few times. This rearrangement joins TRBV4-1 to TRBJ1-2, with a weak D call TRBD1 (5 bases). Trimming stripped 1 base from V and 0 bases from J, with 18 bases between. Germline V gene sequence: CDR1 MGHRA, CDR2 YSYEKL. CDR3 length: 18 residues. The chain's CDR3 is CASSQGVLTGGPNYGYTF. In nucleotides, the CDR3 is TGCGCCAGCAGCCAAGGGGTTCTTACGGGGGGACCTAACTATGGCTACACCTTC.

The chain employs TRBV9 and TRBJ2-1, with 11 bases fitting TRBD2. The junction had 6 bases not matched to a gene; V was cut back by 3 bases and J by 7 bases. The CDR3 totals 15 residues. The V gene's germline CDR1 is SGDLS and CDR2 YYNGEE. The chain's CDR3 is CASSAGLAADNEQFF. The CDR3 bases are TGTGCCAGCAGCGCGGGACTAGCGGCCGATAATGAGCAGTTCTTC.

J is TRBJ1-2 and V is TRBV12-3 or TRBV12-4; possible D gene TRBD1, 5 bases. V was pared by 7 bases and J by 8 bases, with 17 bases between. This CDR3 contains 13 residues. The CDR3 DNA follows: TGTGCCAGCACCTTCGGGACGGCGAGGGGCTACACCTTC. This translates into CASTFGTARGYTF.

There are a few counts of this clonotype. The genes are TRBV28 and TRBJ2-2; 7 bases fit TRBD1. Germline CDR1 MDHEN, CDR2 SYDVKM. J lost 8 bases, V lost 5 bases, and 5 bases had no gene match. The CDR3 runs to 13 residues. The CDR3 DNA reads TGTGCCAGCAGTGAGGGGGCCTCGGGGGAGCTGTTTTTT. It encodes CASSEGASGELFF.

The chain links TRBV11-1 to TRBJ2-1; 10 nucleotides match TRBD2. The CDR3 extends over 14 amino acids. Germline values: CDR1 SGHAT, CDR2 FQDESV (reference sequence). Losses at the gene ends were 3 bases for V and 8 bases for J; bases not matched to a gene: 4. Written as DNA, the CDR3 is TGTGCCAGCAGCTTTAAGCGGGGGGGGGATGAGCAGTTCTTC. It encodes CASSFKRGGDEQFF.

There are many counts of this clonotype. The genes are TRBV29-1 and TRBJ2-3, with TRBD2 as a possible D gene (7 bases). The CDR3 length is 14 residues. Trimming cost V 5 bases and J 4 bases, with 16 bases left between them. In germline, CDR1 is SQVTM, CDR2 ANQGSEA. This CDR3 reads CSVPGGGSADTQYF. The CDR3 DNA reads TGCAGCGTTCCTGGGGGCGGGAGCGCAGATACGCAGTATTTT.

Only a few counts were recorded for this clonotype. The chain joins TRBV4-1 to TRBJ1-3, with D perhaps TRBD1 (6 bases). The CDR3 runs 16 residues. Looked up from germline, CDR1 is MGHRA and CDR2 is YSYEKL. Between the trimmed V and J ends, which lost 4 bases and 7 bases, there was a span of 20 bases. This chain's CDR3 is CASSLNGGGSGNTIYF. As DNA, the CDR3 is TGCGCCAGCAGCCTCAATGGGGGGGGCTCGGGGAACACCATATATTTT.

The chain is built from TRBV5-5 and TRBJ2-3, with D perhaps being TRBD1 or TRBD2 (7 bases each). The germline V and J ends were trimmed by 4 bases and 6 bases, with 21 bases remaining between them. CDR3 length: 16 amino acids. Germline values: CDR1 SGHKS, CDR2 YYEKEE (reference sequence). The CDR3 DNA sequence: TGTGCCAGCAGCGGAGGGGGCGGGAGTAGCCACGATACGCAGTATTTT. Translated, it gives CASSGGGGSSHDTQYF.

This clonotype was detected only a few times. This chain connects TRBV2 to TRBJ2-1, with 11 bases matching TRBD2. CDR3 length equals 16 residues. Per germline, CDR1 SNHLY and CDR2 FYNNEI. V dropped 8 bases and J dropped 3; count of bases not matched to a gene: 9. CDR3 in amino acids: CASAGGLADIYNEQFF. CDR3 nucleotide sequence: TGTGCCAGCGCCGGGGGACTAGCGGATATCTACAATGAGCAGTTCTTC.

This chain connects TRBV6-2 or TRBV6-3 to TRBJ1-1; no reliable D call. This CDR3 contains 13 residues. Per the germline V gene, CDR1 is MNHEY and CDR2 is SVGEGT. Trimming removed 6 bases at V and 1 base at J, with 9 bases between. This chain's CDR3 is CASSHRQNTEAFF. Here the CDR3 DNA reads TGTGCCAGCAGCCATCGACAGAACACTGAAGCTTTCTTT.

This clonotype was seen only a few times. J is TRBJ1-1 and V is TRBV12-3 or TRBV12-4, with 8 bases aligning to TRBD1. J lost 0 bases, V lost 7 bases, and 7 bases had no gene match. The CDR3 consists of 15 residues. Here the CDR3 DNA reads TGTGCCAGCACCTGGACAGGGTGGATGAACACTGAAGCTTTCTTT. Translation: CASTWTGWMNTEAFF.

The V call is TRBV3-1, the J call TRBJ2-2; perhaps TRBD1 as D (6 bases). The V end was cut by 5 bases, the J end by 6 bases, with 19 bases between. Germline values: CDR1 LGHDT, CDR2 YNNKEL (reference sequence). This CDR3 comprises 16 residues. The CDR3 sequence is CASSSGQILVSGELFF. Here the CDR3 DNA reads TGTGCCAGCAGCTCCGGACAGATTCTTGTTTCCGGGGAGCTGTTTTTT.

With regard to this clonotype: A single base separates this from a much larger clone, so it may be a read error. V and J are TRBV12-3 or TRBV12-4 and TRBJ1-1; 9 bases align to TRBD1. This CDR3 has 15 amino acids. V dropped 10 bases and J dropped 1; count of bases not matched to a gene: 10. CDR3 amino acids: CATPTGGRGNTEAFF. In nucleotides, the CDR3 is TGTGCCACCCCAACAGGGGGCAGGGGGAACACTGAAGCTTTCTTT.

The rearrangement links TRBV3-1 to TRBJ2-7, with D possibly matching TRBD1 (5 bases). The CDR3 has 15 residues. Trimming pared 3 bases from V and 5 bases from J, leaving 17 bases between. The germline V gene encodes CDR1 LGHDT and CDR2 YNNKEL (reference sequence). CDR3 amino acids: CASSHSPAGRDEQYF. The CDR3 coding sequence is TGTGCCAGCAGCCATTCACCCGCCGGCAGGGACGAGCAGTACTTC.